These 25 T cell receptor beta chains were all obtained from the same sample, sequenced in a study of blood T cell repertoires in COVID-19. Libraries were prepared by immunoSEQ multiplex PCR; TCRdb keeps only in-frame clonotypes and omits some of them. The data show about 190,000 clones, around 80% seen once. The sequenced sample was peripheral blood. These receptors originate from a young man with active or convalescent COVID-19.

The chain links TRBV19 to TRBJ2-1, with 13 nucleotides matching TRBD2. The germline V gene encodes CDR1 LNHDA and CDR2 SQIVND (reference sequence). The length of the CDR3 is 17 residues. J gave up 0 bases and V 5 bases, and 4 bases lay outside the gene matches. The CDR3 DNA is TGTGCCAGTAGTTCCTGGACTAGCGGGAGCTCCTACAATGAGCAGTTCTTC. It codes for CASSSWTSGSSYNEQFF.

This chain's CDR3 is CATSDFGLQGAFF. CDR3 in DNA: TGTGCCACCAGTGATTTTGGGCTTCAGGGGGCTTTCTTT. The gene calls are TRBV24-1 and TRBJ1-1, with D perhaps TRBD1 (6 bases). The V end lost 1 base, the J end lost 11 bases, and 13 bases lay between the germline ends. CDR3 size: 13 residues. Germline V gives CDR1 KGHDR, CDR2 SFDVKD.

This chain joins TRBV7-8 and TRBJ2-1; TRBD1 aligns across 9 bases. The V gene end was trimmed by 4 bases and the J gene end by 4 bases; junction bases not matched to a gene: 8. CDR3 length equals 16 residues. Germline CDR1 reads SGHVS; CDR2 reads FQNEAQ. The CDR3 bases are TGTGCCAGCAGCTCCTTACAGGGGGCCCTTTACAATGAGCAGTTCTTC. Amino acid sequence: CASSSLQGALYNEQFF. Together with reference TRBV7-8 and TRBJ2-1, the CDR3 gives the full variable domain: GAGVSQSPRYKVAKRGQDVALRCDPISGHVSLFWYQQALGQGPEFLTYFQNEAQLDKSGLPSDRFFAERPEGSVSTLKIQRTQQEDSAVYLCASSSLQGALYNEQFFGPGTRLTVL.

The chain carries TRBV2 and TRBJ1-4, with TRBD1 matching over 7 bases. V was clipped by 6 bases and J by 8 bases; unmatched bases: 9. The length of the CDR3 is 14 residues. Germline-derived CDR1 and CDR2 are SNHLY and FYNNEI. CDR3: CASSGTAWFEKLFF. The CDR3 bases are TGTGCCAGCAGCGGGACAGCGTGGTTCGAAAAACTGTTTTTT.

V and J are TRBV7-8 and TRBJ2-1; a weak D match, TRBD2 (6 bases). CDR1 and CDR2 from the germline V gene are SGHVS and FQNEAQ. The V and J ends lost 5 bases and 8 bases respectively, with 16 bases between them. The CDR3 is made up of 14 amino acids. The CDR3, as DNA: TGTGCCAGCAGCCCGACTAGTCGAGCGGATGAGCAGTTCTTC. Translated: CASSPTSRADEQFF.

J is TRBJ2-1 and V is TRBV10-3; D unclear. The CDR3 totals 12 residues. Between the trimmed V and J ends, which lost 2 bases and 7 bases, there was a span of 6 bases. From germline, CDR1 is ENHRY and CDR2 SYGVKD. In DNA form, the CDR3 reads TGTGCCATCAGTGAGCAAATGAATGAGCAGTTCTTC. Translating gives CAISEQMNEQFF.

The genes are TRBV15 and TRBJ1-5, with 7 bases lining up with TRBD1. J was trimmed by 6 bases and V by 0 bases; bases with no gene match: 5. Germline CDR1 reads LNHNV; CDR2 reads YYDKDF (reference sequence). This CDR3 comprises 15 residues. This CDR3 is CATSRDQGGSQPQHF. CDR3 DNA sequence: TGTGCCACCAGCAGAGATCAAGGGGGCAGTCAGCCCCAGCATTTT. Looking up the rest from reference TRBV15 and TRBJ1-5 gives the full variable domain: DAMVIQNPRYQVTQFGKPVTLSCSQTLNHNVMYWYQQKSSQAPKLLFHYYDKDFNNEADTPDNFQSRRPNTSFCFLDIRSPGLGDTAMYLCATSRDQGGSQPQHFGDGTRLSIL.

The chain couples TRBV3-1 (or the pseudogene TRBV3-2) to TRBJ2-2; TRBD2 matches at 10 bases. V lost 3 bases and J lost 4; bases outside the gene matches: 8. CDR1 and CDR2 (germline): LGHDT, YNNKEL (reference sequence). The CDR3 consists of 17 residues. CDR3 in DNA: TGTGCCAGCAGCCACGCAGCTAGCGGGGGCCGCACCGGGGAGCTGTTTTTT. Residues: CASSHAASGGRTGELFF.

This CDR3 reads CASSEEEGGGYGYTF. In nucleotides, the CDR3 is TGTGCCAGCAGTGAAGAAGAAGGGGGGGGCTATGGCTACACCTTC. The V call is TRBV6-1, the J call TRBJ1-2; D is perhaps TRBD1 (6 bases). The germline V gene has CDR1 MNHNS and CDR2 SASEGT. CDR3 size: 15 residues. Trimming cost V 1 base and J 4 bases, with 13 bases left between them.

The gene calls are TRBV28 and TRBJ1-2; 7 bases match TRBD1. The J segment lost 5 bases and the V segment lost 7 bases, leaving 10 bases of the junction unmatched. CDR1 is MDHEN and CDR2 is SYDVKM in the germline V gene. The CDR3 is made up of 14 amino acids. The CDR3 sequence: CASTPPDRAYGYTF. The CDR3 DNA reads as TGTGCCAGCACCCCTCCAGACAGGGCATATGGCTACACCTTC.

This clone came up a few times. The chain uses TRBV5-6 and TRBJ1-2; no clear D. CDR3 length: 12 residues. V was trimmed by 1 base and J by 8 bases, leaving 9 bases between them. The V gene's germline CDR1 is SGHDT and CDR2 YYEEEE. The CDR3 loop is CASSLQVSGYTF. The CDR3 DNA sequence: TGTGCCAGCAGCTTGCAGGTGTCGGGCTACACCTTC.

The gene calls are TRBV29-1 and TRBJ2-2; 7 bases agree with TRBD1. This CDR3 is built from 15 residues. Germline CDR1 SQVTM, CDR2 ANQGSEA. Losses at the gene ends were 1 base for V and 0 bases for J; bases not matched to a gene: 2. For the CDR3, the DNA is TGCAGCGTTGAAGTCAGGGGGACGAACACCGGGGAGCTGTTTTTT. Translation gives CSVEVRGTNTGELFF.

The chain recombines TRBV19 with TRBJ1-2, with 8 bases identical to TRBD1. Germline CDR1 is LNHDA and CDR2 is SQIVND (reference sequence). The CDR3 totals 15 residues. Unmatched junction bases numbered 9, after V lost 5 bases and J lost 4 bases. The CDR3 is CASSPAPDRVYGYTF. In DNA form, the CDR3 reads TGTGCCAGTAGTCCCGCCCCGGACAGGGTCTATGGCTACACCTTC.

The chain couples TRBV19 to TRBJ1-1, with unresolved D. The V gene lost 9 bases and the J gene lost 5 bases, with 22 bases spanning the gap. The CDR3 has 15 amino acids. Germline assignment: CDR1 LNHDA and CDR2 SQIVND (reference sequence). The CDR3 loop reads CASQDPTRRRTEAFF. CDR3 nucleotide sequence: TGTGCCAGCCAAGATCCGACGAGGAGAAGGACTGAAGCTTTCTTT.

CDR3 in amino acids: CASSFGTGQETQYF. The CDR3 DNA is TGTGCCAGCAGCTTTGGGACAGGACAAGAGACCCAGTACTTC. The rearrangement links TRBV7-9 to TRBJ2-5; 8 bases align to TRBD1. V was clipped by 3 bases and J by 2 bases; unmatched bases: 2. There are 14 residues in the CDR3. Germline CDR1 is SEHNR and CDR2 is FQNEAQ (reference sequence).

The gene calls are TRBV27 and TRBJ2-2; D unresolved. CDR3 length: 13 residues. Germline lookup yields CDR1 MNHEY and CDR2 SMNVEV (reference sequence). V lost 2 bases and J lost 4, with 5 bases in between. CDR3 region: CASSLQATGELFF. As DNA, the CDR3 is TGTGCCAGCAGTTTACAGGCCACCGGGGAGCTGTTTTTT.

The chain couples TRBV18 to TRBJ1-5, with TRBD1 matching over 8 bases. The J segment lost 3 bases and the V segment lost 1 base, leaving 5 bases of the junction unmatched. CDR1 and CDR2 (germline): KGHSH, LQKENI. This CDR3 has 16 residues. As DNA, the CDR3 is TGTGCCAGCTCACCACGTCTGACAGGGGACAATCAGCCCCAGCATTTT. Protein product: CASSPRLTGDNQPQHF.

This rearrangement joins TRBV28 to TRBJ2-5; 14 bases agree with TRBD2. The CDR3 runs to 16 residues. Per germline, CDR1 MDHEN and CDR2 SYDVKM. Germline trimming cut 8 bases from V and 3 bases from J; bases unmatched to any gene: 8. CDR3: CASRIMTSGGEETQYF. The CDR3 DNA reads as TGTGCCAGCCGAATAATGACTAGCGGGGGGGAAGAGACCCAGTACTTC. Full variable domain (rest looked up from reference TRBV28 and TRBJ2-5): DVKVTQSSRYLVKRTGEKVFLECVQDMDHENMFWYRQDPGLGLRLIYFSYDVKMKEKGDIPEGYSVSREKKERFSLILESASTNQTSMYLCASRIMTSGGEETQYFGPGTRLLVL.

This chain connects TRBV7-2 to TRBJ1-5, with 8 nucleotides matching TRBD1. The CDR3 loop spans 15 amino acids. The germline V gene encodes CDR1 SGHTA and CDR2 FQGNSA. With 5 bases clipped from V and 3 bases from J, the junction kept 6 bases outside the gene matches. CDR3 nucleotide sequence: TGTGCCAGCAGCCAGGGACAGGCTTTCAATCAGCCCCAGCATTTT. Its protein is CASSQGQAFNQPQHF. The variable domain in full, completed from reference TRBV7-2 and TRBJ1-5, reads GAGVSQSPSNKVTEKGKDVELRCDPISGHTALYWYRQSLGQGLEFLIYFQGNSAPDKSGLPSDRFSAERTGGSVSTLTIQRTQQEDSAVYLCASSQGQAFNQPQHFGDGTRLSIL.

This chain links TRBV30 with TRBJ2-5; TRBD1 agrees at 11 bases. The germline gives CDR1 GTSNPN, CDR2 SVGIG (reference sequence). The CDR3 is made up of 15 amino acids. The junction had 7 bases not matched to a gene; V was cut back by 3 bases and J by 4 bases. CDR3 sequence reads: CAWSQGQGGGETQYF. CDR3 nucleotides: TGTGCCTGGAGCCAGGGACAGGGGGGGGGAGAGACCCAGTACTTC.

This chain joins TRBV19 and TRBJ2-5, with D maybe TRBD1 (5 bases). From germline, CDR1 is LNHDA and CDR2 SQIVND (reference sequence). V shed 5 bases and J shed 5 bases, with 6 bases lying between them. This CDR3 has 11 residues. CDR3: CASSYRETQYF. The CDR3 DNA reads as TGTGCCAGTAGTTACAGGGAGACCCAGTACTTC.

CDR3 sequence (DNA): TGTGCCAGCTCATCTGACAGGGGGCGAAGCAATCAGCCCCAGCATTTT. This translates into CASSSDRGRSNQPQHF. The rearrangement links TRBV18 to TRBJ1-5; 10 bases agree with TRBD1. The germline CDR1 and CDR2 sequences are KGHSH and LQKENI. The length of the CDR3 is 16 residues. Trimming took 5 bases from V and 1 from J; bases not matched to a gene: 5.

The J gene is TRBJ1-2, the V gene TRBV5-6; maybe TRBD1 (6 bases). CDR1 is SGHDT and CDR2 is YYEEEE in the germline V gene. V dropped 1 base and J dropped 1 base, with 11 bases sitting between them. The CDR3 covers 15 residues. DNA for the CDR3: TGTGCCAGCAGCTTGCTGGGGACAAGTAACTATGGCTACACCTTC. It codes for CASSLLGTSNYGYTF. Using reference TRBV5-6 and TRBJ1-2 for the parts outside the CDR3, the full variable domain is DAGVTQSPTHLIKTRGQQVTLRCSPKSGHDTVSWYQQALGQGPQFIFQYYEEEERQRGNFPDRFSGHQFPNYSSELNVNALLLGDSALYLCASSLLGTSNYGYTFGSGTRLTVV.

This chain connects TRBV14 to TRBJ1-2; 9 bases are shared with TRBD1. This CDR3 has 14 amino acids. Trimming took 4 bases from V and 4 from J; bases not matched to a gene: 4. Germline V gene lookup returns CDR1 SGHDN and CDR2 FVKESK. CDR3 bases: TGTGCCAGCAGCCGTACAGGGGGCGTCTATGGCTACACCTTC. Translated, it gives CASSRTGGVYGYTF.

The CDR3 coding sequence is TGTGCCAGCAGTTTTAGCAGCAACTATGGCTACACCTTC. The encoded protein is CASSFSSNYGYTF. The chain couples TRBV12-3 or TRBV12-4 to TRBJ1-2; the D is unclear. V shed 3 bases and J shed 2 bases, with 7 bases lying between them. The length of the CDR3 is 13 residues.